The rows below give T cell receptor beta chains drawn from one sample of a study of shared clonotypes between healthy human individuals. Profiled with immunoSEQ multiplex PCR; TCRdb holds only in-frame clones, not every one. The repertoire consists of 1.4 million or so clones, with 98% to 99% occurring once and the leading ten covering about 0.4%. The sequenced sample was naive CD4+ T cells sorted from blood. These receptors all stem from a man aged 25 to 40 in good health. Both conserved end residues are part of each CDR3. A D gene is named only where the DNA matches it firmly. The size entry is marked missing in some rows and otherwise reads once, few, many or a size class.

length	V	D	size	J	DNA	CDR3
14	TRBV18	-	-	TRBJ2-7	TGTGCCAGCTCACCTTTTGCGGGTACAGGCGAGCAGTACTTC	CASSPFAGTGEQYF
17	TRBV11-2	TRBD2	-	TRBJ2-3	TGTGCCAGCAGCTTAGGGCAGACTAGCGGGAGGGTGGATACGCAGTATTTT	CASSLGQTSGRVDTQYF
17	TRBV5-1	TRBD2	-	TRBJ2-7	TGCGCCAGCAGCCACGGACTAGCGGGAGCACCTTCCTACGAGCAGTACTTC	CASSHGLAGAPSYEQYF
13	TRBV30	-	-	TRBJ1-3	TGTGCCTGGAGTCCGGGGGTTGGAAACACCATATATTTT	CAWSPGVGNTIYF
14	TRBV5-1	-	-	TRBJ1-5	TGCGCCAGCAGCTTGGGTCCTGGAAATCAGCCCCAGCATTTT	CASSLGPGNQPQHF
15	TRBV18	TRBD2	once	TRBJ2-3	TGTGCCAGCTCAAGACTAGCGGGAGTCGCAGATACGCAGTATTTT	CASSRLAGVADTQYF
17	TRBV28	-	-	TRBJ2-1	TGTGCCGGATCCTCAGGTCGTGGGGGCAGCTCCTACAATGAGCAGTTCTTC	CAGSSGRGGSSYNEQFF
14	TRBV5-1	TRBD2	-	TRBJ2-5	TGCGCCAGCAGCTTTCAAGCGGGGCAAGAGACCCAGTACTTC	CASSFQAGQETQYF
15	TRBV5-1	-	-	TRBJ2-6	TGCGCCAGCAGCTTGGCGGGGGCGGGGGCCAACGTCCTGACTTTC	CASSLAGAGANVLTF
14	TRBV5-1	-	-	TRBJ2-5	TGCGCCAGCAGTTTTAGGGGGTACCAAGAGACCCAGTACTTC	CASSFRGYQETQYF
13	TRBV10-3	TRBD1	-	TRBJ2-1	TGTGCCATCAGTCGGACAGGGAACAATGAGCAGTTCTTC	CAISRTGNNEQFF
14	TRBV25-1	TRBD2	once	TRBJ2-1	TGTGCCAGCAGTGAACTAGCGGGTGGGGGTGAGCAGTTCTTC	CASSELAGGGEQFF
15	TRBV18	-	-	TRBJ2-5	TGTGCCAGCTCGCTTAATAGCGGATTAAAAGAGACCCAGTACTTC	CASSLNSGLKETQYF
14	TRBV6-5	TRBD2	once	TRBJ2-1	TGTGCCAGCAGTCCCTCAAGCGGGAAGGGTCGGCAGTTCTTC	CASSPSSGKGRQFF
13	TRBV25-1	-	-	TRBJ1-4	TGTGCCAGCAGTACTGTGGGGAATGAAAAACTGTTTTTT	CASSTVGNEKLFF
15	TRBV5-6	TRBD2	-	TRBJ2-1	TGTGCCAGCAGCTTGATACTAGCGGCCTACAATGAGCAGTTCTTC	CASSLILAAYNEQFF
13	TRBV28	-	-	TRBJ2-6	TGTGCCAGCCTGCTGAACGGGGCCAACGTCCTGACTTTC	CASLLNGANVLTF
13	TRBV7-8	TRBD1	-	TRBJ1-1	TGTGCCAGCAGCTTAATTGGACAGGGGGAAGCTTTCTTT	CASSLIGQGEAFF
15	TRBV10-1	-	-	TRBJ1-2	TGCGCCAGCAGTGAATCTGGACACCCGGTGGGGGGCTACACCTTC	CASSESGHPVGGYTF
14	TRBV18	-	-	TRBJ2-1	TGTGCCAGCTCATCCGACTTCCCCGGCAATGAGCAGTTCTTC	CASSSDFPGNEQFF
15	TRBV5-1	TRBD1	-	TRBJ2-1	TGCGCCAGCAGCTTGCGGGACAGGGGGCAAAATGAGCAGTTCTTC	CASSLRDRGQNEQFF
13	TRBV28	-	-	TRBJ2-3	TGTGCCAGCAGCCTCCGCCCGTCAGATACGCAGTATTTT	CASSLRPSDTQYF
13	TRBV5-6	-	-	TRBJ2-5	TGTGCCAGCAGCTTAAAGGCGCAAGAGACCCAGTACTTC	CASSLKAQETQYF
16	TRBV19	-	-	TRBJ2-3	TGTGCCAGTCGGAAAGGGTTGTTAGAAAGCACAGATACGCAGTATTTT	CASRKGLLESTDTQYF
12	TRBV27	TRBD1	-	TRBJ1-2	TGTGCCAGCAGGGACAGGGGCTATGGCTACACCTTC	CASRDRGYGYTF
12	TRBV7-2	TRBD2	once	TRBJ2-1	TGTGCCAGCAGCCCCCTAGCGGGAGCGCAGTTCTTC	CASSPLAGAQFF
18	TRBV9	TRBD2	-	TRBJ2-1	TGTGCCAGCAGCGTAGCCGCTAGGGGACTAGCGGCCTACAATGAGCAGTTCTTC	CASSVAARGLAAYNEQFF
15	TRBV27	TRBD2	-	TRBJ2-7	TGTGCCAGCAGTTTTGGGACTAGAGTTGTCTACGAGCAGTACTTC	CASSFGTRVVYEQYF
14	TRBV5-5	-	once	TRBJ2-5	TGTGCCAGCAGCTTGCCGGCTGGGGCGGAGACCCAGTACTTC	CASSLPAGAETQYF
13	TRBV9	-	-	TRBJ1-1	TGTGCCAGCAGCGGTACACCGGGGACTGAAGCTTTCTTT	CASSGTPGTEAFF
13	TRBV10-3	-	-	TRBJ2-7	TGTGCCATCAGTAACAGAGCAACCTACGAGCAGTACTTC	CAISNRATYEQYF
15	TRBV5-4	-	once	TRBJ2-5	TGTGCCAGCAGCCCTGCCAGGGGCCATGCGGAGACCCAGTACTTC	CASSPARGHAETQYF
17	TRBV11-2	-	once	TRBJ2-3	TGTGCCAGCAGCTTAGTGGGCAGGACCCCTAGCACAGATACGCAGTATTTT	CASSLVGRTPSTDTQYF
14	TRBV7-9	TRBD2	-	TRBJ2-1	TGTGCCACCCCCGGGAGCGGGAGGTCCAATGAGCAGTTCTTC	CATPGSGRSNEQFF
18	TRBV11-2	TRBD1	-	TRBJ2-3	TGTGCCAGCAGCTTAGTCCCCGGGACAGCCAGTAGCACAGATACGCAGTATTTT	CASSLVPGTASSTDTQYF
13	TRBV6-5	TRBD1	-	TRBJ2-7	TGTGCCAGCAGTCCAACAGGGGTCCACGAGCAGTACTTC	CASSPTGVHEQYF
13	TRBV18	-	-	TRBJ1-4	TGTGCCAGCTCACCACTCACAGGGGAAAAACTGTTTTTT	CASSPLTGEKLFF
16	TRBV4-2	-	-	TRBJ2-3	TGTGCCAGCAGCCAAGGAAACGAAACTAGCACAGATACGCAGTATTTT	CASSQGNETSTDTQYF
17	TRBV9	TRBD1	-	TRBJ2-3	TGTGCCAGCAGCCCTGGGGGGACAGGCAATCCCACAGATACGCAGTATTTT	CASSPGGTGNPTDTQYF
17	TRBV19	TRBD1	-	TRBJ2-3	TGTGCCAGTAGTATAAGGCTACAGGGGAGTAGCACAGATACGCAGTATTTT	CASSIRLQGSSTDTQYF
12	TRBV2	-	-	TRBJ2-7	TGTGCCAGCAGTGAGGAGGGCTACGAGCAGTACTTC	CASSEEGYEQYF
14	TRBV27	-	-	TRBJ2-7	TGTGCCAGCAGTACAAGGGGGAGGACCCACGAGCAGTACTTC	CASSTRGRTHEQYF